This T cell receptor (beta chain) emerged from a study of vaccination effects on CD4 cells after COVID-19. From germline, CDR1 is SNHLY and CDR2 FYNNEI. This CDR3 comprises 14 residues. V was clipped by 6 bases and J by 1 base, with 7 bases between them. Turning to this clone: Its antigen is not identified.

Repertoires were generated with immunoSEQ multiplex PCR, while TCRdb's copy carries only in-frame clones and drops some. The sample contains tens of thousands of clones, over 60% of which appear only once. General study points: Clones that were induced by infection or by vaccine showed marked contraction late after vaccination. Convalescents' spike-reactive clones after vaccination were mainly made up of new clones that the vaccine induced.

Sequencing was preceded by expansion of antigen-specific CD4+ T cells with viral peptide pools in the ViraFEST assay. The authors isolated CD4+ T cells after less than eleven days of culture. The person's infection with SARS-CoV-2, confirmed by PCR, took place between March and December 2020. IL-2 at about 10 IU/ml and peptides at 8.5 to 10 ug/ml were added to cultured PBMC, roughly 1.8 million per well. The authors exchanged half the medium for IL-2 medium on days 3 and 7. The origin of this receptor is a human donor who had a prior SARS-CoV-2 infection. The specimen comprised CD4+ T cells from PBMCs cultured with a peptide pool, sampled before COVID-19 vaccination. This chain links TRBV2 with TRBJ2-6; D not certain. The chain's CDR3 is CASRVSSGANVLTF. The CDR3 DNA sequence: TGTGCCAGCAGAGTTAGTTCTGGGGCCAACGTCCTGACTTTC.